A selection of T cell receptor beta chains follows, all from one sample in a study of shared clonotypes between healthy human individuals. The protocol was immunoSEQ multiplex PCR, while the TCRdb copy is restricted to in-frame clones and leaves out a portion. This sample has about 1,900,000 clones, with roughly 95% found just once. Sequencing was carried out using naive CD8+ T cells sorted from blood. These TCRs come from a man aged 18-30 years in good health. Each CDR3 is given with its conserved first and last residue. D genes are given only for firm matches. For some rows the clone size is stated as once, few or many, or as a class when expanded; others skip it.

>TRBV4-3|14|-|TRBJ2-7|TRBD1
TGCGCCAGCAGCCATGGACAGGGGGCCTACGAGCAGTACTTC
CASSHGQGAYEQYF
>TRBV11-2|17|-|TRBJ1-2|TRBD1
TGTGCCAGCAGCTTAGGACCGGGACAGGCTTTGAACTATGGCTACACCTTC
CASSLGPGQALNYGYTF
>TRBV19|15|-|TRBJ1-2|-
TGTGCCAGTAGTATAGATCTGACAGACGGCTATGGCTACACCTTC
CASSIDLTDGYGYTF
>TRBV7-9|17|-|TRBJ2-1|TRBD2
TGTGCCAGCAGCCCCCCTGAAAGACTAGCGGGAGTGGACGAGCAGTTCTTC
CASSPPERLAGVDEQFF
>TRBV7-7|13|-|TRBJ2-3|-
TGTGCTAGCCGGGTGCTCCACACAGATACGCAGTATTTT
CASRVLHTDTQYF
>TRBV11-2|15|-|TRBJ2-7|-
TGTGCCAGCACTACAGAAGGTAGGAGTTCCTACGAGCAGTACTTC
CASTTEGRSSYEQYF
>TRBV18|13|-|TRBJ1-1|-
TGTGCCAGCTCACGTGGCGGACACACTGAAGCTTTCTTT
CASSRGGHTEAFF
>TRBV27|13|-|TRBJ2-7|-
TGTGCCAGCAGTTTAGGCAGGGCCCACGAGCAGTACTTC
CASSLGRAHEQYF
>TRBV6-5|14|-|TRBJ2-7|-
TGTGCCAGCAGTTACGGTCGGGGGCTAGGAGAGCAGTACTTC
CASSYGRGLGEQYF
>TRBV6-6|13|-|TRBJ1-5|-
TGTGCCAGCAATTCCGGGGTCCGGAAGCCCCAGCATTTT
CASNSGVRKPQHF
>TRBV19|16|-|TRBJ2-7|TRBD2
TGTGCCAGTAGTATAGAGGGGACTAGCGGGAGCTACGAGCAGTACTTC
CASSIEGTSGSYEQYF
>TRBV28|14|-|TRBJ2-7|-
TGTGCCAGCAGTTTCTTCAGGGACTCCTACGAGCAGTACTTC
CASSFFRDSYEQYF
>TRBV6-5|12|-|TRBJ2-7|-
TGTGCCACCAGCCTAGGAGGTAACGAGCAGTACTTC
CATSLGGNEQYF
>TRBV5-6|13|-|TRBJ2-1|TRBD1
TGTGCCAGCAGTCTCGGACAGGCCAATGAGCAGTTCTTC
CASSLGQANEQFF
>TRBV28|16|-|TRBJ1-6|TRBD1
TGTGCCAGCAGTACGGAAACAGGGGTCCATAATTCACCCCTCCACTTT
CASSTETGVHNSPLHF
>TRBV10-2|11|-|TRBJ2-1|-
TGCGCCAGCAGTGACGGGGGTGAGCAGTTCTTC
CASSDGGEQFF
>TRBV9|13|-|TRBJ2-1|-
TGTGCCAGCAGTTCGCACTCCTACAATGAGCAGTTCTTC
CASSSHSYNEQFF
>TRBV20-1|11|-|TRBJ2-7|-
TGCAGTGCCACGGACTCTGAAGAGCAGTACTTC
CSATDSEEQYF
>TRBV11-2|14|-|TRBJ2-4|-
TGTGCCAGCAGCTTCCCGGGGCAGGGAAACATTCAGTACTTC
CASSFPGQGNIQYF
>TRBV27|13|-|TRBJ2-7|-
TGTGCCAGCAGTCCCGAAGTGTCCTACGAGCAGTACTTC
CASSPEVSYEQYF
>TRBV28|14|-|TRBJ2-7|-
TGTGCCAGCAGGGTAACCGGGACTGCCTACGAGCAGTACTTC
CASRVTGTAYEQYF
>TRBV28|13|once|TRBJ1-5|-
TGTGCCAGCAGTCCAGACGGGGATCAGCCCCAGCATTTT
CASSPDGDQPQHF
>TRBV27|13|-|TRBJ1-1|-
TGTGCCAGCAGTTTATCTCAAGGCAGAGAAGCTTTCTTT
CASSLSQGREAFF
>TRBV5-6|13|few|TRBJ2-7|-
TGTGCCAGCAGCTTGCAGGGGTCCTACGAGCAGTACTTC
CASSLQGSYEQYF
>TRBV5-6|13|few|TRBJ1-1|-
TGTGCCAGCAGCTTGGGAGATGAACCTGAAGCTTTCTTT
CASSLGDEPEAFF
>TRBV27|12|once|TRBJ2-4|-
TGTGCCAGCAGTCCACAGAAAAACATTCAGTACTTC
CASSPQKNIQYF
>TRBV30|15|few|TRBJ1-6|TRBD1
TGTGCCTGGAGTGCCTCAGGGGGCGCCAAGTCACCCCTCCACTTT
CAWSASGGAKSPLHF
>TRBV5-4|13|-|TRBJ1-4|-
TGTGCCAGCAGCTTGGAGGGCGGTGAAAAACTGTTTTTT
CASSLEGGEKLFF
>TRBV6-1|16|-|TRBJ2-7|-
TGTGCCAGCAGTGCGTGGTTGTCCCTGGGGAGCTACGAGCAGTACTTC
CASSAWLSLGSYEQYF
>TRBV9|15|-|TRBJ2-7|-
TGTGCCAGCAGCGTAGGGACTCTCACATCCTACGAGCAGTACTTC
CASSVGTLTSYEQYF
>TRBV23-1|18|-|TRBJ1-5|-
TGCGCCAGCAGTCAGCGGGCCAACAAAGGGGGAGGCAGTCAGCCCCAGCATTTT
CASSQRANKGGGSQPQHF
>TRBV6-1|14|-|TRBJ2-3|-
TGTGCCGCCGAACCCCCTGGGGGGATAGATACGCAGTATTTT
CAAEPPGGIDTQYF
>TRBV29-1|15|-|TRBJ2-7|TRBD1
TGCAGCGTTGAGGGATTAGACAGGGCTCCCTACGAGCAGTACTTC
CSVEGLDRAPYEQYF
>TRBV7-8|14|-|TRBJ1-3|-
TGTGCCAGCAGCCCCCACCTCTCTGGAAACACCATATATTTT
CASSPHLSGNTIYF
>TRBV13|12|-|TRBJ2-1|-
TGTGCCAGCAGAGCTCAGGGAAATGAGCAGTTCTTC
CASRAQGNEQFF
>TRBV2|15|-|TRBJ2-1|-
TGTGCCAGCAGTGGCTTTAGCGGCTCCTACAATGAGCAGTTCTTC
CASSGFSGSYNEQFF
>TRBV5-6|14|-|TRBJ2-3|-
TGTGCCAGCAGTTCGGGACCCTCCACAGATACGCAGTATTTT
CASSSGPSTDTQYF
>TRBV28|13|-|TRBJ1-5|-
TGTGCCAGCAAATATGAAGTAGGTCAGCCCCAGCATTTT
CASKYEVGQPQHF
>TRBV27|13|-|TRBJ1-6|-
TGTGCCAGCAGTAAGTCCTGGGATTCACCCCTCCACTTT
CASSKSWDSPLHF